The 11 T cell receptor beta chains presented below share a single source sample, sequenced in a study of blood T cell repertoires in COVID-19. The repertoire was sequenced with immunoSEQ multiplex PCR; TCRdb's copy has only in-frame clones and lacks some. Here the sample spans 65,000 to 90,000 clones, more than 75% being singletons. The sequenced material came from peripheral blood. The origin of the receptors is a woman between 18 and 29 years old with acute or convalescent COVID-19.

V usage is TRBV19 and J usage is TRBJ1-3; D possibly corresponds to TRBD1 (6 bases). Germline V lookup: CDR1 LNHDA, CDR2 SQIVND (reference sequence). The CDR3 runs to 19 residues. Trimming took off 4 bases at V and 0 bases at J, with 22 bases between the two ends. The CDR3 DNA sequence: TGTGCCAGTAGTACGTCCAGGGGCTACTATTCTTACTCTGGAAACACCATATATTTT. Amino acid sequence: CASSTSRGYYSYSGNTIYF.

CDR3 nucleotides: TGTGCCAGCAGTTCGACAGGGGCCAACGTCCTGACTTTC. Amino acids: CASSSTGANVLTF. The chain joins TRBV12-3 or TRBV12-4 to TRBJ2-6; D gene uncertain. The V gene lost 4 bases and the J gene lost 4 bases, with 5 bases spanning the gap. The CDR3 length is 13 residues.

The chain uses TRBV9 and TRBJ2-1; 10 nucleotides match TRBD2. Per germline, CDR1 SGDLS and CDR2 YYNGEE. V lost 3 bases and J lost 4; bases outside the gene matches: 13. This CDR3 comprises 18 residues. The DNA of the CDR3 is TGTGCCAGCAGCGCCCTCGGAGCGGGGGGGCTCGTTTACAATGAGCAGTTCTTC. Protein product: CASSALGAGGLVYNEQFF.

This chain connects TRBV9 to TRBJ2-5; TRBD2 might be the D (6 bases). In germline, CDR1 is SGDLS, CDR2 YYNGEE. CDR3 length equals 15 residues. Between the trimmed V and J ends, which lost 2 bases and 2 bases, there was a span of 13 bases. CDR3 residues: CASSVAGLLQETQYF. The CDR3 DNA follows: TGTGCCAGCAGCGTCGCGGGACTGCTACAAGAGACCCAGTACTTC.

The rearrangement uses TRBV7-9 and TRBJ2-6; D ambiguous. Germline CDR1 SEHNR, CDR2 FQNEAQ (reference sequence). The length of the CDR3 is 15 residues. Trimming took off 5 bases at V and 0 bases at J, with 8 bases between the two ends. CDR3 sequence: CASSPYFSGANVLTF. As DNA, the CDR3 is TGTGCCAGCAGCCCCTACTTCTCTGGGGCCAACGTCCTGACTTTC.

There are a few counts of this clone. The V and J genes are TRBV4-1 and TRBJ2-7; 9 bases match TRBD1. CDR3 size: 14 residues. V dropped 5 bases and J dropped 3; count of bases not matched to a gene: 5. The V gene's germline CDR1 is MGHRA and CDR2 YSYEKL. The CDR3 loop is CASSSRDRDYEQYF. For the CDR3, the DNA is TGCGCCAGCAGCTCCCGGGACAGGGACTACGAGCAGTACTTC.

The V gene is TRBV7-6, the J gene TRBJ2-5; 8 bases are shared with TRBD2. Germline V gives CDR1 SGHVS, CDR2 FNYEAQ. The junction had 7 bases not matched to a gene; V was cut back by 5 bases and J by 2 bases. This CDR3 is 15 amino acids long. The CDR3 sequence: CASSKGGLAQETQYF. In DNA, the CDR3 is TGTGCCAGCAGCAAAGGAGGACTAGCTCAAGAGACCCAGTACTTC.

The J gene is TRBJ2-1, the V gene TRBV5-1, with 7 bases fitting TRBD1. The CDR3 loop spans 13 amino acids. The V segment lost 0 bases and the J segment 6 bases; nucleotides outside the gene matches: 0. Germline assignment: CDR1 SGHRS and CDR2 YFSETQ. CDR3 sequence reads: CASSLDRGNEQFF. CDR3 DNA sequence: TGCGCCAGCAGCTTGGACAGGGGCAATGAGCAGTTCTTC.

The sample holds a few counts of this clone. This chain connects TRBV4-3 to TRBJ1-2; TRBD1 matches 7 bases. The CDR3 runs to 15 residues. CDR1 and CDR2 (germline): LGHNA, YSLEER. The junction had 6 bases not matched to a gene; V was cut back by 0 bases and J by 5 bases. CDR3 loop: CASSQDQGTAYGYTF. As DNA, the CDR3 is TGCGCCAGCAGCCAAGATCAAGGGACAGCTTATGGCTACACCTTC.

This chain connects TRBV15 to TRBJ1-2; 12 bases match TRBD1. Germline values: CDR1 LNHNV, CDR2 YYDKDF (reference sequence). This CDR3 region has 16 residues. The V segment lost 1 base and the J segment 4 bases; nucleotides outside the gene matches: 4. The CDR3 protein is CATSRAGQGASYGYTF. DNA of the CDR3: TGTGCCACCAGCAGAGCGGGACAGGGGGCAAGCTATGGCTACACCTTC.

The gene calls are TRBV2 and TRBJ2-7; tentatively, D is TRBD1 (5 bases). The CDR3 spans 15 residues. Trimming pared 6 bases from V and 3 bases from J, leaving 18 bases between. CDR1 and CDR2 from the germline V gene are SNHLY and FYNNEI. The CDR3 region has the DNA TGTGCCAGCAGGGCTACGTGGGTTCAGGGCTACGAGCAGTACTTC. Translation: CASRATWVQGYEQYF.